This T cell receptor beta chain is from a study of control samples from healthy donors and cancer patients. Trimming took 5 bases from V and 1 from J, leaving 21 bases between them. Germline V gene lookup returns CDR1 SGHVS and CDR2 FQNEAQ. The CDR3 totals 17 residues. This table comes from immunoSEQ multiplex PCR, and its TCRdb copy is limited to in-frame clones, with some not included. The sample includes 140,000 or so clones, about nine tenths of them seen just once. V usage is TRBV7-8 and J usage is TRBJ2-7, with D tentatively TRBD1 (6 bases). The material sequenced was blood. The TCR sequence derives from a man aged 30-40 years in good health. CDR3 in amino acids: CASSRRTEAFVSYEQYF. Here the CDR3 DNA reads TGTGCCAGCAGCCGTCGGACAGAGGCCTTTGTATCCTACGAGCAGTACTTC.